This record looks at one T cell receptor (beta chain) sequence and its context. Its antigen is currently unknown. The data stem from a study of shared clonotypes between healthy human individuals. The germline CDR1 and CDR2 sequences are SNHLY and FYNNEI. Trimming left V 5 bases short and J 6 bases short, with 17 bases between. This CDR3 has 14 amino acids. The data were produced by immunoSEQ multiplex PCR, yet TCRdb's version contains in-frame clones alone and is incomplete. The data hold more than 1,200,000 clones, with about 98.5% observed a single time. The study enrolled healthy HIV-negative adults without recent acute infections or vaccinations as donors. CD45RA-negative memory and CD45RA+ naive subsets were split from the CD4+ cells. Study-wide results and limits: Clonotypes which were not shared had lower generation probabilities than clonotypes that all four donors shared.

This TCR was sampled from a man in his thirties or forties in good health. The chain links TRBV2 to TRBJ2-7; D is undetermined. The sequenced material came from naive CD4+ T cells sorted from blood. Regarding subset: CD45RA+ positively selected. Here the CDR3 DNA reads TGTGCCAGCAGTTCGATACTCACGGGCCTCGAGCAGTACTTC. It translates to CASSSILTGLEQYF.